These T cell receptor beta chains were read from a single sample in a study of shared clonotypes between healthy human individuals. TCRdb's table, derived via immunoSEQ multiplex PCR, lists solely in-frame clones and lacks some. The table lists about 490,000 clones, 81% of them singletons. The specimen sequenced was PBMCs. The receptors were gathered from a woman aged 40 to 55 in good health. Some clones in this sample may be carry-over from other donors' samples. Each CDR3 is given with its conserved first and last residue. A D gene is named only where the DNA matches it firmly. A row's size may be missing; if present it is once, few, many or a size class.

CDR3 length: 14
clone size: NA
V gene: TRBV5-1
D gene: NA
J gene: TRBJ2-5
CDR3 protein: CASSLLPSQETQYF
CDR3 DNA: TGCGCCAGCAGCTTGTTGCCCAGCCAAGAGACCCAGTACTTC

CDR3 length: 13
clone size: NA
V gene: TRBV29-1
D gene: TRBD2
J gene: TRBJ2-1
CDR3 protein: CSVVSGSFNEQFF
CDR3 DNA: TGCAGCGTTGTTAGCGGGAGTTTCAATGAGCAGTTCTTC

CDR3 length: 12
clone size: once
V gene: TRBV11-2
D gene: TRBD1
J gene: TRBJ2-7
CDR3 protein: CASSLRGLEQYF
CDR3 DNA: TGTGCCAGCAGCCTCAGGGGGCTCGAGCAGTACTTC

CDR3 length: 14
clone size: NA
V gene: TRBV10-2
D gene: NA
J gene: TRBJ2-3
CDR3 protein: CASSESSGFDTQYF
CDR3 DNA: TGCGCCAGCAGTGAGTCGTCAGGGTTCGATACGCAGTATTTT

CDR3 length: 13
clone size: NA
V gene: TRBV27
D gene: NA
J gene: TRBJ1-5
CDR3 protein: CASRTGRAQPQHF
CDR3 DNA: TGTGCCAGCAGAACAGGGAGGGCACAGCCCCAGCATTTT

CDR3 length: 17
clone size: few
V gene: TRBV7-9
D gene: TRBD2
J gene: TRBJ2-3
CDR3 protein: CASSSGLAGRSTDTQYF
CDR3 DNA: TGTGCCAGCAGCTCGGGACTAGCGGGACGAAGCACAGATACGCAGTATTTT

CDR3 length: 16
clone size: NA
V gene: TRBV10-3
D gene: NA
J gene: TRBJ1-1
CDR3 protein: CAISPRAGPPNTEAFF
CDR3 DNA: TGTGCCATCAGTCCCCGCGCAGGGCCCCCGAACACTGAAGCTTTCTTT

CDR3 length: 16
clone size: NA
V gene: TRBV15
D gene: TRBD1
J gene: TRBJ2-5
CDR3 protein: CATSRVRTGGEETQYF
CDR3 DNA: TGTGCCACCAGCAGAGTCAGGACAGGGGGAGAAGAGACCCAGTACTTC

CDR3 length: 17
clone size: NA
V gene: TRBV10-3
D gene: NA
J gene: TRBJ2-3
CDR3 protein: CAISAGWGGSITDTQYF
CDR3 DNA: TGTGCCATCAGTGCTGGATGGGGGGGCTCGATAACAGATACGCAGTATTTT

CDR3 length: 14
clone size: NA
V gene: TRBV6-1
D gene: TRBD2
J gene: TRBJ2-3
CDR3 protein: CASKAGETTDTQYF
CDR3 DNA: TGTGCCAGCAAAGCGGGAGAAACCACAGATACGCAGTATTTT

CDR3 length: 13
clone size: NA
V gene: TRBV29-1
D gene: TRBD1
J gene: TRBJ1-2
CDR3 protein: CSVGTGGVYGYTF
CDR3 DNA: TGCAGCGTCGGGACAGGGGGGGTGTATGGCTACACCTTC

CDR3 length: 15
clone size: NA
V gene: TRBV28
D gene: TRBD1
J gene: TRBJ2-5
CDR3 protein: CASRPGQGSGETQYF
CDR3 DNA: TGTGCCAGCAGACCGGGACAGGGAAGCGGAGAGACCCAGTACTTC

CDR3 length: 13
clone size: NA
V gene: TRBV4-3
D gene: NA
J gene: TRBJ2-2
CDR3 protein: CASSQDFTGELFF
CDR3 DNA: TGCGCCAGCAGCCAAGATTTTACCGGGGAGCTGTTTTTT

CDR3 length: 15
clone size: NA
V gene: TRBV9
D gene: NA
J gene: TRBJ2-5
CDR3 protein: CASSVGSRFLETQYF
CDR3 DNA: TGTGCCAGCAGCGTAGGCTCGAGGTTTCTAGAGACCCAGTACTTC

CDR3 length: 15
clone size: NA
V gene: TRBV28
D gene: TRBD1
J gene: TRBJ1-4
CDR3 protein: CASSHRGMDSEKLFF
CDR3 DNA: TGTGCCAGCAGTCACAGGGGGATGGATAGTGAAAAACTGTTTTTT

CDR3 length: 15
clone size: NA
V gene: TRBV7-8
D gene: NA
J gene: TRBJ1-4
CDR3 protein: CASSLSGGLWEKLFF
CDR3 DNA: TGTGCCAGCAGCTTATCCGGGGGCCTCTGGGAAAAACTGTTTTTT

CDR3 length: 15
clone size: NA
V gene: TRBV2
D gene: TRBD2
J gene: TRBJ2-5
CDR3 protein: CASGGRALSGETQYF
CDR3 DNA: TGTGCCAGCGGGGGGAGGGCGCTAAGTGGAGAGACCCAGTACTTC

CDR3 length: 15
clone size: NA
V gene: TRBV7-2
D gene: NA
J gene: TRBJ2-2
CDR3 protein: CASSLILPNTGELFF
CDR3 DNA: TGTGCCAGCAGCTTGATACTACCAAACACCGGGGAGCTGTTTTTT

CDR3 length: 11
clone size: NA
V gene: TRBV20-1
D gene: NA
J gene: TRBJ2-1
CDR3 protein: CSAKRAWEQFF
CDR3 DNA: TGCAGTGCTAAGAGAGCGTGGGAGCAGTTCTTC

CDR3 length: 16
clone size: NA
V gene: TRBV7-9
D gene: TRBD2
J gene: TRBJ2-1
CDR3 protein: CASSLPGTSGSGEQFF
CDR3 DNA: TGTGCCAGCAGCTTACCCGGGACTAGCGGGAGCGGTGAGCAGTTCTTC

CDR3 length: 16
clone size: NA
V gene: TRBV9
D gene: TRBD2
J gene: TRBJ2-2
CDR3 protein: CASSRGAGGSTGELFF
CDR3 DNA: TGTGCCAGCAGTCGGGGAGCGGGAGGTAGCACCGGGGAGCTGTTTTTT

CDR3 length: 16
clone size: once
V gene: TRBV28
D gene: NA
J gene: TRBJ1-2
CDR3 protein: CASSSKRVLANYGYTF
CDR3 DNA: TGTGCCAGCAGTTCAAAGAGGGTTCTAGCTAACTATGGCTACACCTTC

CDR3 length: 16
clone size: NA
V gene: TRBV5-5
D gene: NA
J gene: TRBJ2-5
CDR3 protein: CASSLKGGDKQETQYF
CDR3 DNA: TGTGCCAGCAGCTTGAAGGGTGGGGATAAACAAGAGACCCAGTACTTC